This T cell receptor (beta chain) was identified during a study of cytomegalovirus exposure and HLA in healthy donors. Study-wide findings and caveats: Investigators reported 150 to 200 TCR beta chains as tied to cytomegalovirus.

This CDR3 comprises 12 residues. Trimming removed 5 bases at V and 4 bases at J, with 8 bases between. Germline CDR1 and CDR2: LNHDA and SQIVND (reference sequence). This clone appeared a single time. Antigen specificity is unknown. Repertoires were generated with immunoSEQ multiplex PCR, while TCRdb's copy carries only in-frame clones and drops some. The sample has about 60,000 clones, roughly 96% seen once. Specimen: PBMCs. The chain carries TRBV19 and TRBJ1-2; D might be TRBD1 (5 bases). This TCR came from a man aged 18 to 29 in good health and CMV-seronegative. CDR3 protein: CASSQGGYGYTF. As DNA, the CDR3 is TGTGCCAGTAGTCAGGGCGGCTATGGCTACACCTTC. The whole variable domain, filled in from reference TRBV19 and TRBJ1-2, reads DGGITQSPKYLFRKEGQNVTLSCEQNLNHDAMYWYRQDPGQGLRLIYYSQIVNDFQKGDIAEGYSVSREKKESFPLTVTSAQKNPTAFYLCASSQGGYGYTFGSGTRLTVV.